The 25 T cell receptor beta chains presented below share a single source sample, sequenced in a study of blood T cell repertoires in COVID-19. The method was immunoSEQ multiplex PCR; TCRdb's version includes in-frame clones alone and lacks a portion of them. The table has about 400,000 clones, more than 75% seen once. Sequencing used PBMCs or T cells enriched from blood (not recorded which). The receptors were gathered from a woman aged 25 to 39 with acute COVID-19.

The rearrangement uses TRBV3-1 (or the pseudogene TRBV3-2) and TRBJ1-2; 7 bases align to TRBD1. V was pared by 5 bases and J by 1 base, with 7 bases of the junction left unmatched. The CDR3 runs 15 residues. CDR1 LGHDT and CDR2 YNNKEL come from the germline V gene (reference sequence). The DNA for the CDR3 is TGTGCCAGCAGCTTTCAGACAGGGCATAACTATGGCTACACCTTC. It is translated as CASSFQTGHNYGYTF.

This sequence joins TRBV7-2 and TRBJ1-5; D unresolved. The V end was cut by 5 bases, the J end by 3 bases, with 11 bases between. Germline CDR1 SGHTA, CDR2 FQGNSA. The CDR3 sequence is 14 residues long. DNA for the CDR3: TGTGCCAGCAGCACGAGACAACTCAATCAGCCCCAGCATTTT. It encodes CASSTRQLNQPQHF.

CDR3 in DNA: TGTGCCAGCAGCCAAGATCGCAGGGGGCGGGAGACCCAGTACTTC. Translating it yields CASSQDRRGRETQYF. This sequence joins TRBV14 and TRBJ2-5; 8 nucleotides align to TRBD1. The germline CDR1 and CDR2 sequences are SGHDN and FVKESK. J lost 5 bases, V lost 0 bases, and 5 bases had no gene match. CDR3 length equals 15 residues.

V usage is TRBV4-1 and J usage is TRBJ1-5, with D perhaps matching TRBD1 (6 bases). Germline CDR1 is MGHRA and CDR2 is YSYEKL. There are 14 residues in the CDR3. The ends were cut back, 6 bases at V and 4 bases at J, with 13 bases in the middle. The CDR3: CASSAGTLNQPQHF. CDR3 nucleotide sequence: TGCGCCAGCAGTGCCGGGACACTTAATCAGCCCCAGCATTTT.

The count of this clone is one. The chain employs TRBV10-3 and TRBJ1-1, with 7 bases that match TRBD1. After removal of 4 bases from V and 11 bases from J, the junction contained 7 bases not matched to a gene. The germline V gene has CDR1 ENHRY and CDR2 SYGVKD. This CDR3 is built from 12 residues. In nucleotides, the CDR3 is TGTGCCATCAGTGGCCGGGACAGCACTGCTTTCTTT. This translates into CAISGRDSTAFF.

The J gene is TRBJ2-1, the V gene TRBV9; 8 nucleotides line up with TRBD1. Germline CDR1 and CDR2: SGDLS and YYNGEE. CDR3 size: 15 residues. V shed 3 bases, J shed 4 bases, and the junction held 6 bases outside the gene matches. The CDR3 region has the DNA TGTGCCAGCAGCGGACAGGGGTCCTTGTACAATGAGCAGTTCTTC. Translation: CASSGQGSLYNEQFF. Full variable domain (missing parts from reference TRBV9 and TRBJ2-1): DSGVTQTPKHLITATGQRVTLRCSPRSGDLSVYWYQQSLDQGLQFLIQYYNGEERAKGNILERFSAQQFPDLHSELNLSSLELGDSALYFCASSGQGSLYNEQFFGPGTRLTVL.

J is TRBJ1-5 and V is TRBV7-8, with D maybe TRBD1 (5 bases). Germline V gives CDR1 SGHVS, CDR2 FQNEAQ. This CDR3 has 15 residues. Trimming left V 2 bases short and J 2 bases short, with 10 bases between. The CDR3 nucleotides are TGTGCCAGCAGCTTAAGGGGTTACGGCAATCAGCCCCAGCATTTT. This translates into CASSLRGYGNQPQHF.

V gene TRBV6-2 or TRBV6-3 combines with J gene TRBJ2-3; TRBD2 might be the D (5 bases). Germline V lookup: CDR1 MNHEY, CDR2 SVGEGT. V was cut by 2 bases and J by 6 bases, with 12 bases left in between. CDR3 size: 14 residues. In nucleotides, the CDR3 is TGTGCCAGCAGTTACGGTGATGTAGCGGATACGCAGTATTTT. This encodes CASSYGDVADTQYF.

The table lists this clone with a count of one. The rearrangement links TRBV7-2 to TRBJ1-2; 7 bases are shared with TRBD1. The J segment lost 4 bases and the V segment lost 3 bases, leaving 8 bases of the junction unmatched. The CDR3 runs 15 residues. Germline V gene sequence: CDR1 SGHTA, CDR2 FQGNSA. The CDR3 DNA sequence: TGTGCCAGCAGCTTCCCCGGGACAGAGATCTATGGCTACACCTTC. This translates into CASSFPGTEIYGYTF. The full variable domain, completed using reference TRBV7-2 and TRBJ1-2, is GAGVSQSPSNKVTEKGKDVELRCDPISGHTALYWYRQSLGQGLEFLIYFQGNSAPDKSGLPSDRFSAERTGGSVSTLTIQRTQQEDSAVYLCASSFPGTEIYGYTFGSGTRLTVV.

This rearrangement joins TRBV24-1 to TRBJ2-2; TRBD2 matches 16 bases. The V segment lost 3 bases and the J segment 2 bases; nucleotides outside the gene matches: 5. The CDR3 has 19 residues. Germline V lookup: CDR1 KGHDR, CDR2 SFDVKD. The CDR3 DNA reads TGTGCCACCAGTGATCCGGGACTAGCGGGGGGGATAAACACCGGGGAGCTGTTTTTT. Its protein is CATSDPGLAGGINTGELFF.

Comment on this clone: An end of the junction differs from the germline gene, which may be a read error. The chain uses TRBV5-1 and TRBJ1-1, with 10 bases matching TRBD1. The CDR3 runs 14 residues. From germline, CDR1 is SGHRS and CDR2 YFSETQ. The CDR3 reads CASSPGTGERRMGF. The CDR3 coding sequence is TGCGCCAGCAGCCCCGGGACAGGGGAAAGGAGAATGGGTTTT. Full variable domain (outside the CDR3, taken from reference TRBV5-1 and TRBJ1-1): KAGVTQTPRYLIKTRGQQVTLSCSPISGHRSVSWYQQTPGQGLQFLFEYFSETQRNKGNFPGRFSGRQFSNSRSEMNVSTLELGDSALYLCASSPGTGERRMGFGQGTRLTVV.

The V and J genes are TRBV5-1 and TRBJ2-2; 12 bases are a match to TRBD1. Germline assignment: CDR1 SGHRS and CDR2 YFSETQ. With 1 base clipped from V and 1 base from J, the junction kept 8 bases outside the gene matches. There are 19 residues in the CDR3. The CDR3 region has the DNA TGCGCCAGCAGCTTGCTGCCGGGACAGGGGGCGGGGAACACCGGGGAGCTGTTTTTT. This sequence encodes CASSLLPGQGAGNTGELFF.

The chain has TRBV11-3 and TRBJ2-1, with a weak D call TRBD2 (5 bases). The CDR3 spans 12 residues. The V gene lost 1 base and the J gene lost 7 bases, with 5 bases spanning the gap. Germline assignment: CDR1 SGHNT and CDR2 YENEEA. The CDR3 sequence: CASSLGTNEQFF. The CDR3 DNA is TGTGCCAGCAGCTTAGGGACTAATGAGCAGTTCTTC. Supplemented by reference TRBV11-3 and TRBJ2-1, the full variable domain reads EAGVVQSPRYKIIEKKQPVAFWCNPISGHNTLYWYLQNLGQGPELLIRYENEEAVDDSQLPKDRFSAERLKGVDSTLKIQPAELGDSAVYLCASSLGTNEQFFGPGTRLTVL.

This chain connects TRBV10-2 to TRBJ1-4, with 9 bases identical to TRBD1. Trimming cost V 7 bases and J 8 bases; bases outside gene matches: 5. The CDR3 totals 13 residues. Germline V gene lookup returns CDR1 WSHSY and CDR2 SAAADI. The DNA of the CDR3 is TGCGCCAGCAAAAGGGACAGGGTCGAAAAACTGTTTTTT. Translating gives CASKRDRVEKLFF.

V gene TRBV12-5 combines with J gene TRBJ2-7, with D possibly matching TRBD1 (5 bases). The CDR3 is made up of 13 amino acids. CDR1 is LGHNT and CDR2 is FRNRAP in the germline V gene. With 1 base removed from V and 3 bases from J, the gap between germline ends came to 7 bases. The CDR3 loop is CASGLGQNYEQYF. The CDR3 region has the DNA TGTGCTAGTGGTTTGGGACAGAACTACGAGCAGTACTTC.

This sequence joins TRBV7-6 and TRBJ2-1; 9 bases map to TRBD1. Germline values: CDR1 SGHVS, CDR2 FNYEAQ. The CDR3 is 21 amino acids. V gave up 2 bases and J gave up 5 bases; unmatched junction bases: 22. The CDR3 is CASSLRDREYLRDLGHNEQFF. In DNA form, the CDR3 reads TGTGCCAGCAGCTTAAGGGACAGGGAGTACCTCCGGGATCTTGGGCACAATGAGCAGTTCTTC.

This rearrangement joins TRBV29-1 to TRBJ2-4; possible D gene TRBD2, 5 bases. Trimming shortened V by 3 bases and J by 9 bases, and 12 bases separated the two germline ends. The CDR3 totals 12 residues. Germline V gives CDR1 SQVTM, CDR2 ANQGSEA. CDR3 nucleotide sequence: TGCAGCGTTGATATTAGCGAGGGCATTCAGTACTTC. Translation: CSVDISEGIQYF.

CDR3 loop: CAWSVSVAYNEQFF. CDR3 in DNA: TGTGCCTGGAGTGTTAGCGTTGCATACAATGAGCAGTTCTTC. J is TRBJ2-1 and V is TRBV30; D is perhaps TRBD2 (5 bases). Deletions cut 0 bases from V and 4 bases from J, with 10 bases between. Germline V CDR1 and CDR2: GTSNPN, SVGIG (reference sequence). This CDR3 region has 14 residues.

The genes are TRBV6-5 and TRBJ1-2; 8 positions agree with TRBD1. J was trimmed by 8 bases and V by 4 bases; bases with no gene match: 9. From germline, CDR1 is MNHEY and CDR2 SVGAGI. This CDR3 is 14 amino acids long. The chain's CDR3 is CASSSDNRGLGYTF. Here the CDR3 DNA reads TGTGCCAGCAGTTCCGACAACAGGGGGTTAGGCTACACCTTC.

The V call is TRBV9, the J call TRBJ1-5, with 8 nucleotides matching TRBD1. V gave up 4 bases and J gave up 4 bases; unmatched junction bases: 7. The CDR3 length is 15 residues. Germline values: CDR1 SGDLS, CDR2 YYNGEE. CDR3 residues: CASSPGQGLNQPQHF. The DNA for the CDR3 is TGTGCCAGCAGCCCCGGACAGGGCCTAAATCAGCCCCAGCATTTT.

The rearrangement links TRBV24-1 to TRBJ2-1; a weak D match, TRBD2 (5 bases). Trimming removed 6 bases at V and 7 bases at J, with 21 bases between. From germline, CDR1 is KGHDR and CDR2 SFDVKD. The CDR3 loop spans 16 amino acids. The CDR3 protein is CATSISGLSPRNEQFF. CDR3 nucleotide sequence: TGTGCCACCAGTATTTCTGGACTGAGTCCTAGGAATGAGCAGTTCTTC.

The chain couples TRBV7-2 to TRBJ2-6, with a tentative D call TRBD2 (5 bases). Germline CDR1 SGHTA, CDR2 FQGNSA. The V end lost 5 bases, the J end lost 1 base, and 9 bases lay between the germline ends. This CDR3 comprises 15 residues. The CDR3 region has the DNA TGTGCCAGCAGCCCCCGGGATTCTGGGGCCAACGTCCTGACTTTC. This translates into CASSPRDSGANVLTF.

The V and J genes are TRBV7-3 and TRBJ1-1; maybe TRBD1 (6 bases). V lost 5 bases and J 8 bases, leaving 15 bases between the germline ends. This CDR3 has 13 amino acids. Germline-derived CDR1 and CDR2 are SGHTA and FQGTGA. The CDR3 protein is CASSPQGLSEAFF. CDR3 nucleotides: TGTGCCAGCAGCCCTCAGGGGCTGTCGGAAGCTTTCTTT.

This chain uses TRBV6-1 with TRBJ1-2, with a possible D match to TRBD1 (5 bases). Germline CDR1 and CDR2: MNHNS and SASEGT. This CDR3 is built from 14 residues. Between the trimmed V and J ends, which lost 2 bases and 3 bases, there was a span of 10 bases. CDR3 loop: CASSEMGGDYGYTF. CDR3 DNA: TGTGCCAGCAGTGAAATGGGGGGGGACTATGGCTACACCTTC.

The chain is built from TRBV5-1 and TRBJ2-7; TRBD2 might be the D (6 bases). This CDR3 region has 13 residues. V shed 4 bases and J shed 2 bases, with 10 bases lying between them. The germline CDR1 and CDR2 sequences are SGHRS and YFSETQ. CDR3 residues: CASSVAGTYEQYF. CDR3 in DNA: TGCGCCAGCAGCGTGGCGGGGACCTACGAGCAGTACTTC.